This T cell receptor (beta chain) was recovered during a study of a mutant IDH1 vaccine in newly diagnosed glioma. Study findings and constraints: Vaccination induced immune responses in around 93% of patients. Changes in top peripheral clonotypes did not appear linked to pseudoprogression.

There are 14 residues in the CDR3. Trimming removed 2 bases at V and 2 bases at J, with 7 bases between. Germline lookup yields CDR1 SGHTA and CDR2 FQGNSA. Notes on this clone: Antigen: not known.

Stated time point: week 47, end of study. Mutant IDH1 20-mer peptide, at 300 ug, made up each vaccine dose, with topical imiquimod. Generated by immunoSEQ multiplex PCR, the TCRdb table keeps only in-frame clones and is missing some. The sample holds some 50,000 clones, less than 70% seen once. The sample consisted of peripheral blood mononuclear cells (PBMCs), taken from a glioma patient whose treatment included an IDH1 peptide vaccine. The sequence was obtained from a man aged 40-55 years with glioma. Some clones in this sample may be carry-over from other donors' samples. This chain connects TRBV7-2 to TRBJ1-5, with D tentatively TRBD1 (6 bases). CDR3 sequence: CASSLRGGNQPQHF. The CDR3 nucleotides read TGTGCCAGCAGCTTAAGGGGGGGCAATCAGCCCCAGCATTTT.